This T cell receptor beta chain stems from a study of Tregs in tolerant kidney transplant recipients. This clone was observed once. Its specificity is not known. Study observations and caveats: No direct test of biological reproducibility was done here. The most relevant donor-specific Treg TCRbeta repertoire apparently came from expansion with activated donor B cells. Antigen-driven expansion was suggested because donor-specific Tregs expanded more than all Tregs in tolerant patients.

Clones were read by immunoSEQ multiplex PCR, and TCRdb kept only the in-frame ones, dropping some. The sample has tens of thousands of clones, roughly 90% seen once. The germline V gene has CDR1 SGHTS and CDR2 YDEGEE. The ends lost 2 bases at V and 0 bases at J; junction bases unmatched: 2. The CDR3 sequence is 15 residues long. Mixed chimerism was transient after nonmyeloablative marrow transplants from related graft donors. Unstimulated regulatory T cells (CD4+CD25+CD127-), CD4+CD25- non-regulatory cells, CD4 and CD8 cells were FACS-sorted from thawed PBMCs. Material: CD4+ T cells from blood (PBMCs), obtained 24 months after the transplant. This receptor was obtained from a human patient who received a combined kidney and bone marrow transplant. T cells may partly derive from the graft donor. The rearrangement joins TRBV5-8 to TRBJ2-3; 8 bases fit TRBD2. DNA for the CDR3: TGTGCCAGCAGCTTAGGCGGGGGGAGCACAGATACGCAGTATTTT. Protein sequence: CASSLGGGSTDTQYF.